This T cell receptor (beta chain) was sequenced for a study of OX40 agonist ivuxolimab in advanced cancers. Some background on the complete study: Ivuxolimab was a fully human IgG2 agonistic monoclonal antibody targeting the costimulatory receptor OX40 (CD134). Intravenous ivuxolimab was administered to patients every 2 weeks at six dose levels: 0.01, 0.1, 0.3, 1.5, 3 and 10 mg/kg. Of the roughly 52 dose-escalation patients, hepatocellular carcinoma was present in about 20, melanoma in some 15, renal cell carcinoma in 9 and head and neck cancer in 9. In the dose-escalation cohort, nearly 85% of patients were male, and the mean age was roughly 60 years with a range of about 23 to 79. Prior anti-PD-1, anti-PD-L1 or anti-CTLA-4 therapy was permitted, and 40% of dose-escalation patients had received checkpoint inhibitors. Partial responses occurred in three dose-escalation patients, of whom one had hepatocellular carcinoma and two had cutaneous melanoma. The purpose of peripheral TCRbeta sequencing was to test whether ivuxolimab changed TCR sequence diversity and led to clonal T-cell expansion. The monotherapy dose-escalation portion (N ≈ 56 patients) of the phase I ivuxolimab trial is reported in the paper.

Reading the germline V gene gives CDR1 LGHNA and CDR2 YNFKEQ. The CDR3, cysteine through phenylalanine, is 16 amino acids long. Only the CDR3 part of the read is kept: 48 bases, read in frame from the first base. V lost 3 bases and J lost 1 base; the stretch between them is 13 bases long. Genomic DNA was isolated from the sorted cells so that the TCRbeta CDR3 region could be sequenced. TCRbeta CDR3 regions were sequenced using the immunoSEQ Assay. Held by TCRdb, this immuneACCESS table contains in-frame sequences only and omits some clones. Under half of the omission traces to an unresolved V gene where checked; the cause of the rest is unknown. The sample has around 92,000 clones on record, approximately 94% of them singletons. Clones ranked in the top ten supply less than 0.2% of the sample. Summary of the overall study and its limitations: After ivuxolimab, expanded clones were on average more numerous among CD8+ T cells than among CD4+ T cells. Partial responders in the 0.1-3.0 mg/kg groups had among the lowest normalized peripheral clonal expansion, especially among CD8+ T cells. Low levels of normalized T-cell clonal expansion were also seen in some patients who did not respond. At doses of 0.1 to 3.0 mg/kg, clonal expansion of both CD4+ and CD8+ T cells in blood was seen between baseline and week 6. The antigen specificity of the clonally expanded peripheral T cells was not determined.

Patients with a history of autoimmune disease or receiving systemic immunosuppression were excluded from the trial. In every dose cohort, peripheral blood was drawn for TCR sequencing at baseline, cycle 4 day 1, and cycle 7 day 1. Samples were obtained from an open-label, multicenter, first-in-human phase I dose-escalation trial of ivuxolimab. Adults with locally advanced or metastatic melanoma, renal cell carcinoma, hepatocellular carcinoma or head and neck squamous cell carcinoma were enrolled in the trial. Before TCR sequencing, CD4+ T cells and CD8+ T cells from peripheral blood were sorted into separate populations. Concerning this clone: Its antigen is unknown. It has no much larger one-base neighbor in the sample; base qualities were not kept.

This TCR was recovered from an adult with an advanced solid tumor such as melanoma, head and neck, liver or kidney cancer. The sample was CD4+ or CD8+ T cells sorted from blood, taken in a trial of the OX40 agonist ivuxolimab. The chain is made from TRBV4-2 and TRBJ2-1; the D gene remains uncertain. The CDR3 amino acid sequence is: CASSHRGSTSYNEQFF. The DNA reads as follows: TGTGCCAGCAGCCACCGAGGCTCCACATCCTACAATGAGCAGTTCTTC.